The rows below give T cell receptor beta chains drawn from one sample of a study of shared clonotypes between healthy human individuals. TCRdb's copy holds only in-frame clones and misses some; the assay was immunoSEQ multiplex PCR. Among about 490,000 clones, approximately 81% were seen once, and the ten largest hold about 12%. Sequenced sample: PBMCs. These receptors were taken from a woman aged 40 to 50 in good health. Some clones in this sample may be carry-over from other donors' samples. Both conserved end residues are part of each CDR3. The order of the fields is clone size, V gene, CDR3 length, J gene, D gene, CDR3 DNA, CDR3 protein. D genes are given only for firm matches. Where a row states a size, it is once, few, many or the class of an expanded clone; other rows omit it.

once	TRBV4-3	17	TRBJ2-2	TRBD1	TGCGCCAGCAGCCAAGATATAGGACAGGGATACACCGGGGAGCTGTTTTTT	CASSQDIGQGYTGELFF
once	TRBV6-5	15	TRBJ2-3	TRBD2	TGTGCCAGCAGTTATAGCGGGGCTAGCACAGATACGCAGTATTTT	CASSYSGASTDTQYF
-	TRBV9	14	TRBJ2-7	-	TGTGCCAGCAGCACCTCAGGGGGGTCTCACGAGCAGTACTTC	CASSTSGGSHEQYF
few	TRBV25-1	13	TRBJ1-1	TRBD1	TGTGCCAGCACCCGGGACAGCGCCACTGAAGCTTTCTTT	CASTRDSATEAFF
many	TRBV11-3	17	TRBJ1-1	TRBD1	TGTGCCAGCAGCCCAGGAGGGACAGGGGCGGTGAACACTGAAGCTTTCTTT	CASSPGGTGAVNTEAFF
once	TRBV2	15	TRBJ2-1	TRBD2	TGTGCCAGCAGTGAGGGGGGACTAGCTTTCGAGAGGAAGTTCTTC	CASSEGGLAFERKFF
once	TRBV7-8	12	TRBJ2-1	-	TGTGCCAGCAGCCCCGTGGGGAATGAGCAGTTCTTC	CASSPVGNEQFF
-	TRBV11-2	17	TRBJ1-3	-	TGTGCCAGCAGCCCCCGACAGGCAGGGAGCTCTGGAAACACCATATATTTT	CASSPRQAGSSGNTIYF
once	TRBV6-6	13	TRBJ1-1	-	TGTGCCAGCAGTTCCCCGGGGGGCTCTGAAGCTTTCTTT	CASSSPGGSEAFF
-	TRBV7-9	14	TRBJ1-4	-	TGTGCCAGCAGCTCCGGGACGGCGGGTGAAAAACTGTTTTTT	CASSSGTAGEKLFF
-	TRBV15	16	TRBJ2-5	TRBD1	TGTGCCACCAGCAGAGTGGGCTTGACAGGGGAAGAGACCCAGTACTTC	CATSRVGLTGEETQYF
once	TRBV18	13	TRBJ2-5	-	TGTGCCAGCTCACCCGCGCTCCAAGAGACCCAGTACTTC	CASSPALQETQYF
-	TRBV7-2	14	TRBJ1-3	TRBD1	TGTGCCAGCAGCTCCAGGGGGTCTGGAAACACCATATATTTT	CASSSRGSGNTIYF
-	TRBV2	14	TRBJ2-7	TRBD2	TGTGCCAACCAGCGTAGCGGGGGTTTGTACGAGCAGTACTTC	CANQRSGGLYEQYF
-	TRBV28	18	TRBJ2-4	TRBD1	TGTGCCAGCAGCCCGGGGCCCCGACAGGGGGCGGCCAAAAACATTCAGTACTTC	CASSPGPRQGAAKNIQYF
once	TRBV7-9	14	TRBJ1-2	TRBD1	TGTGCCAGCAGAATTGACAGGGGAGACTATGGCTACACCTTC	CASRIDRGDYGYTF
-	TRBV18	14	TRBJ1-2	-	TGTGCCAGCTCACCAAAACAGCTCGACTATGGCTACACCTTC	CASSPKQLDYGYTF
-	TRBV28	16	TRBJ2-3	TRBD1	TGTGCCAGCAAATCTCGGACAGGTCCGTCCCGCGATACGCAGTATTTT	CASKSRTGPSRDTQYF
once	TRBV2	13	TRBJ2-2	-	TGTGCCAGCTTTGACGGGAGCACCGGGGAGCTGTTTTTT	CASFDGSTGELFF
-	TRBV28	14	TRBJ2-5	-	TGTGCCAGCTCCACCCCAGGAGGCTCAGAGACCCAGTACTTC	CASSTPGGSETQYF
few	TRBV7-3	17	TRBJ2-6	TRBD1	TGTGCCAGCAGCACCGGACAGGGGCGGGCCGGGGCCAACGTCCTGACTTTC	CASSTGQGRAGANVLTF
-	TRBV2	12	TRBJ2-1	-	TGTGCCAGCAATAAAGACTACAATGAGCAGTTCTTC	CASNKDYNEQFF
-	TRBV7-8	14	TRBJ2-7	-	TGTGCCAGCAGCTTAGGGGGGCCCGTGGACGAGCAGTACTTC	CASSLGGPVDEQYF
few	TRBV2	13	TRBJ2-7	-	TGTGCCAGCAAATTGGGCCCAGCCTACGAGCAGTACTTC	CASKLGPAYEQYF
-	TRBV7-9	14	TRBJ2-7	TRBD1	TGTGCCAGCAGCCGGACAGGGTACTCCTACGAGCAGTACTTC	CASSRTGYSYEQYF
-	TRBV11-2	14	TRBJ2-5	TRBD2	TGTGCCAGCAGCTTAGTGGTAGCGGGAGGGACCCAGTACTTC	CASSLVVAGGTQYF
-	TRBV28	15	TRBJ2-5	TRBD1	TGTGCCAGCAGTGACGGGACAGGGGGCCAAGAGACCCAGTACTTC	CASSDGTGGQETQYF
-	TRBV7-3	13	TRBJ2-2	-	TGTGCCAGCAGCTTAATGGGGGCCGGGGAGCTGTTTTTT	CASSLMGAGELFF
-	TRBV7-8	13	TRBJ1-2	TRBD1	TGTGCCAGCAGCCAGACCGGGACAGATGGCTACACCTTC	CASSQTGTDGYTF
-	TRBV4-1	13	TRBJ2-7	-	TGCGCCAGCAGCCGCTCAGAGGGGGGAGATACGTACTTC	CASSRSEGGDTYF
once	TRBV27	16	TRBJ2-7	TRBD1	TGTGCCAGCAGAATTGGGTTCAGGGGGCGTCTTAACGAGCAGTACTTC	CASRIGFRGRLNEQYF
-	TRBV11-2	16	TRBJ2-2	-	TGTGCCAGCAGCCTAACGCTAAGGGCCTTTACTGGGGAGCTGTTTTTT	CASSLTLRAFTGELFF
-	TRBV5-1	15	TRBJ1-2	-	TGCGCCAGCAGCCCGAGGATCGGGACCTCCTATGGCTACACCTTC	CASSPRIGTSYGYTF
once	TRBV11-3	15	TRBJ1-5	-	TGTGCCAGCAGCTTAGGCCCCCGCGCGAGACAGCCCCAGCATTTT	CASSLGPRARQPQHF
few	TRBV4-3	15	TRBJ1-4	-	TGCGCCAGCAGCCAAGATCCCAGCCCTAATGAAAAACTGTTTTTT	CASSQDPSPNEKLFF
once	TRBV10-1	17	TRBJ2-7	-	TGCGCCAGCAGTGAGTCTTCGGGACTCGGGGTCGCCTACGAGCAGTACTTC	CASSESSGLGVAYEQYF
-	TRBV7-2	15	TRBJ2-7	-	TGTGCCAGCAGCTTATCTCAGGCAGTGTCGTTTGAGCAGTACTTC	CASSLSQAVSFEQYF
-	TRBV18	15	TRBJ2-7	TRBD1	TGTGCCAGCTCACTAAGACAGGGGGCAGCCTACGAGCAGTACTTC	CASSLRQGAAYEQYF
few	TRBV9	16	TRBJ2-1	-	TGTGCCAGCAGCGTTTACGAAGGGACTCTGGAGGATGAGCAGTTCTTC	CASSVYEGTLEDEQFF
-	TRBV9	15	TRBJ2-2	TRBD2	TGTGCCAGCAGCGAGGGACTAGCGGAGACCGGGGAGCTGTTTTTT	CASSEGLAETGELFF
-	TRBV27	15	TRBJ2-7	-	TGTGCCAGCAGTCTATCGACAGGTCCGGGATACGAGCAGTACTTC	CASSLSTGPGYEQYF
-	TRBV5-1	14	TRBJ1-4	-	TGCGCCAGCAGCTTCAGGGATGCAGGTGAAAAACTGTTTTTT	CASSFRDAGEKLFF
-	TRBV27	13	TRBJ2-7	-	TGTGCCAGCAGTTTAGGCGGCTCCTACGAGCAGTACTTC	CASSLGGSYEQYF
-	TRBV29-1	11	TRBJ2-7	-	TGCAGCGTACGGGACCATTACGAGCAGTACTTC	CSVRDHYEQYF
-	TRBV29-1	17	TRBJ1-1	-	TGCAGCGTTGAAGGGGAGGGTTTGGGTGCCTTGAACACTGAAGCTTTCTTT	CSVEGEGLGALNTEAFF
-	TRBV5-6	14	TRBJ2-5	-	TGTGCCAGCAGCTTGGCCGGGGGGCGAGAGACCCAGTACTTC	CASSLAGGRETQYF
-	TRBV25-1	15	TRBJ2-1	-	TGTGCCAGCAGTGAACGGGGAAACTTCGTGAGGGAGCAGTTCTTC	CASSERGNFVREQFF
-	TRBV18	15	TRBJ1-4	-	TGTGCCAGCTCAATGGAGGGGGTGTTTGGTGAAAAACTGTTTTTT	CASSMEGVFGEKLFF
once	TRBV2	13	TRBJ1-5	-	TGTGCCAGCAGTGTTGTCGGCAATCAGCCCCAGCATTTT	CASSVVGNQPQHF
-	TRBV19	13	TRBJ1-2	-	TGTGCCAGTAGTCCACAGGGTCTCGATGGCTACACCTTC	CASSPQGLDGYTF
-	TRBV5-6	15	TRBJ2-2	TRBD1	TGTGCCAGCAGCCGGGACAGGGGGCGCTCCGGGGAGCTGTTTTTT	CASSRDRGRSGELFF
-	TRBV5-1	14	TRBJ2-1	-	TGCGCCAGCAGCTTTCCCAGCTCCTACAATGAGCAGTTCTTC	CASSFPSSYNEQFF
-	TRBV19	14	TRBJ2-2	TRBD1	TGTGCCAGTAGGACAGGGTTGAACACCGGGGAGCTGTTTTTT	CASRTGLNTGELFF
-	TRBV11-2	17	TRBJ2-1	-	TGTGCCAGCAGCTTACGTCCGGGGGCTCTCTTGTGGAATGAGCAGTTCTTC	CASSLRPGALLWNEQFF